This TCR beta chain was obtained from a study of early T cells in non-severe SARS-CoV-2 infection. TCRdb redid the calling of the 5' RACE reads with MiXCR, one entry per CDR3 protein. The sample has approximately 23,000 distinct CDR3 sequences, about 4.1% seen once; the top ten hold around 5.6%. This clonotype has at least ten counts. Trimming removed 5 bases from V and 2 bases from J, with 16 bases in between. This CDR3 is 15 amino acids long. Germline V CDR1 and CDR2: SGHRS, YFSETQ. Sequencing was carried out using whole blood. The chain couples TRBV5-1 to TRBJ1-1, with D uncertain. The TCR comes from an adult who was a healthcare worker with PCR-confirmed SARS-CoV-2 infection or an uninfected control (not recorded which). The CDR3 loop is CASSYASDFNTEAFF. CDR3 nucleotide sequence: TGCGCCAGCAGTTACGCCTCGGACTTCAACACTGAAGCTTTCTTT.